There are a few counts of the clone carrying this TCR beta chain. Sequenced by immunoSEQ multiplex PCR; TCRdb stores in-frame clones only, minus some. The sample yields about 300,000 clones, over 75% seen once. This entry is derived from a study of blood T cell repertoires in COVID-19. Study-level information: The cDNA or gDNA used as material had been derived from T cells, B-cell-depleted T cells, or PBMCs.

Germline values: CDR1 SGHTA, CDR2 FQGNSA. The CDR3 totals 15 residues. The V gene end was trimmed by 1 base and the J gene end by 6 bases; junction bases not matched to a gene: 5. Material for sequencing was PBMCs or T cells enriched from blood (not recorded which). This TCR derives from a man aged 30 to 39 who had recovered from COVID-19. This rearrangement joins TRBV7-2 to TRBJ1-5; 8 nucleotides align to TRBD1. The CDR3: CASSLGSGGVQPQHF. CDR3 nucleotides: TGTGCCAGCAGCTTAGGGTCAGGGGGCGTTCAGCCCCAGCATTTT.